The clone carrying this T cell receptor (beta chain) occurred once. Its specificity is unknown. The junction and the germline gene differ at one end; a read error may be behind it. The sample belongs to a study of beta chain features in type 1 diabetes. Study outcomes and limitations: Researchers report that Type 1 diabetes patients had moderately but significantly shorter TCRB CDR3s across all four CD4+ subsets.

Germline V CDR1 and CDR2: SGHTA, FQGNSA. CDR3 length: 14 residues. Isolated RNA was reverse transcribed in full, so expressed TCRB transcripts were sequenced. An average approximately 4 million reads came from naive, central memory and regulatory T cell samples. The assay was immunoSEQ multiplex PCR, and TCRdb's table has in-frame clones only and misses some. Altogether 150,000 to 200,000 clones are present, roughly 60% being singletons, with the ten largest covering nearly 0.09%. This TCR derives from a man aged 25 to 45 with type 1 diabetes. The chain uses TRBV7-2 and TRBJ2-7, with TRBD2 matching 9 bases. The sample consisted of naive CD4+ T cells from blood. In DNA, the CDR3 is TGTGCCAGCAGCTCTAGCGGGGCCTCCGACGAGCAGTACTTC. Its translation: CASSSSGASDEQYF.